The 30 T cell receptor beta chains given below trace back to one sample, sequenced in a study of blood T cell repertoires in COVID-19 (dated by TCRdb to the early 2020s). The method was the immunoSEQ multiplex PCR assay. This immuneACCESS table, as held by TCRdb, lists in-frame sequences with V and J called but not all clones. Of the missing ones, under half trace to an unresolved V gene in checked studies; the others have no known cause. Present in this sample are 200,000 to 250,000 clones, approximately 80% of which were seen just once. The top ten clones comprise around 6.8% of the sample. Sequencing was done on a sample of peripheral blood. All receptors come from a woman aged 50 to 60 with acute or convalescent COVID-19.

This clone was seen more than once but under ten times. As DNA, the CDR3 is TGTGCCAGCAGTTACGCGAGGTACGGTAATTCACCCCTCCACTTT. The encoded protein is CASSYARYGNSPLHF. The V and J genes are TRBV6-2 or TRBV6-3 and TRBJ1-6; D call uncertain. Germline lookup yields CDR1 MNHEY and CDR2 SVGEGT. V was shortened by 2 bases and J by 6 bases, with 11 bases between the two germline ends. This CDR3 is built from 15 residues.

The rearrangement links TRBV6-2 or TRBV6-3 to TRBJ1-5, with a tentative D call TRBD1 (6 bases). In germline, CDR1 is MNHEY, CDR2 SVGEGT. V gave up 0 bases and J gave up 9 bases, with 15 bases separating them. CDR3 size: 15 residues. Written as DNA, the CDR3 is TGTGCCAGCAGTTACTCCGGGGGGCGCGTCCGGCCCCAGCATTTT. This translates into CASSYSGGRVRPQHF.

This sequence joins TRBV19 and TRBJ1-6, with 8 bases lining up with TRBD1. Germline V gene data show CDR1 as LNHDA and CDR2 as SQIVND (reference sequence). V lost 7 bases and J lost 7; bases outside the gene matches: 9. This CDR3 spans 15 amino acids. For the CDR3, the DNA is TGTGCCAGTACCAAATATGGACAGGGAAATTCACCCCTCCACTTT. Translation: CASTKYGQGNSPLHF. The full variable domain, rest sourced from reference TRBV19 and TRBJ1-6, is DGGITQSPKYLFRKEGQNVTLSCEQNLNHDAMYWYRQDPGQGLRLIYYSQIVNDFQKGDIAEGYSVSREKKESFPLTVTSAQKNPTAFYLCASTKYGQGNSPLHFGNGTRLTVT.

The rearrangement uses TRBV3-1 (or the pseudogene TRBV3-2) and TRBJ1-1; D uncertain. In germline, CDR1 is LGHDT, CDR2 YNNKEL (reference sequence). V was clipped by 3 bases and J by 7 bases, with 9 bases between them. The CDR3 runs to 12 residues. CDR3 amino acids: CASSHQVGEAFF. In DNA form, the CDR3 reads TGTGCCAGCAGCCACCAAGTCGGTGAAGCTTTCTTT.

The V gene is TRBV7-9, the J gene TRBJ1-5; perhaps TRBD1 as D (6 bases). The CDR3 consists of 16 residues. Germline V gene sequence: CDR1 SEHNR, CDR2 FQNEAQ (reference sequence). Deletions cut 5 bases from V and 4 bases from J, with 18 bases between. CDR3 sequence (DNA): TGTGCCAGCAGCCAGGGGCAGGGGAGCCTTAATCAGCCCCAGCATTTT. This sequence encodes CASSQGQGSLNQPQHF.

This rearrangement joins TRBV7-9 to TRBJ2-1; TRBD2 agrees at 10 bases. Germline CDR1 reads SEHNR; CDR2 reads FQNEAQ (reference sequence). CDR3 length equals 15 residues. CDR3 amino acids: CVAGASGSSYNEQFF. The CDR3 DNA reads TGTGTCGCTGGGGCTAGCGGGAGCTCCTACAATGAGCAGTTCTTC.

This clone came up a few times. The chain links TRBV7-3 to TRBJ1-1; D is unresolved. Germline CDR1 SGHTA, CDR2 FQGTGA. V was clipped by 6 bases and J by 0 bases, with 8 bases between them. The CDR3 totals 13 residues. CDR3 region: CASRYTVNTEAFF. CDR3 DNA sequence: TGTGCCAGCAGGTATACAGTGAACACTGAAGCTTTCTTT.

The chain carries TRBV4-1 and TRBJ1-1; D possibly corresponds to TRBD1 (6 bases). Germline CDR1 MGHRA, CDR2 YSYEKL. V lost 3 bases, J lost 6 bases, and 11 bases lay in between. The CDR3 runs to 13 residues. In DNA, the CDR3 is TGCGCCAGCAGCCAGTCACAGGGCGCTGAAGCTTTCTTT. Encoded protein: CASSQSQGAEAFF.

This chain uses TRBV5-6 with TRBJ1-5; perhaps TRBD1 as D (5 bases). This CDR3 comprises 13 residues. Germline-derived CDR1 and CDR2 are SGHDT and YYEEEE. The V end was cut by 2 bases, the J end by 7 bases, with 10 bases between. The chain's CDR3 is CASSFRRGQPQHF. CDR3 DNA sequence: TGTGCCAGCAGCTTTAGGCGGGGCCAGCCCCAGCATTTT. The full variable domain, completed using reference TRBV5-6 and TRBJ1-5, is DAGVTQSPTHLIKTRGQQVTLRCSPKSGHDTVSWYQQALGQGPQFIFQYYEEEERQRGNFPDRFSGHQFPNYSSELNVNALLLGDSALYLCASSFRRGQPQHFGDGTRLSIL.

CDR3 loop: CASSVGTGPYGYTF. The CDR3 nucleotides read TGTGCCAGCAGCGTAGGGACAGGGCCCTATGGCTACACCTTC. The chain employs TRBV9 and TRBJ1-2; 8 positions agree with TRBD1. Trimming at V came to 0 bases and at J to 4 bases, leaving 2 bases not matched to a gene. Per the germline V gene, CDR1 is SGDLS and CDR2 is YYNGEE. CDR3 size: 14 residues.

The rearrangement joins TRBV5-4 to TRBJ1-1, with D maybe TRBD1 (6 bases). CDR1 is SGHNT, CDR2 YYREEE, per germline (reference sequence). Trimming cost V 0 bases and J 2 bases, with 11 bases left between them. This CDR3 has 15 amino acids. The chain's CDR3 is CASSLGPRGNTEAFF. CDR3 DNA sequence: TGTGCCAGCAGCTTGGGTCCCAGGGGCAACACTGAAGCTTTCTTT.

This chain connects TRBV28 to TRBJ1-3; tentative D call: TRBD1 (6 bases). Between the trimmed V and J ends, which lost 3 bases and 0 bases, there was a span of 21 bases. This CDR3 is built from 19 residues. The germline V gene has CDR1 MDHEN and CDR2 SYDVKM. CDR3: CASSFSNRAPFYSGNTIYF. The CDR3 DNA sequence: TGTGCCAGCAGTTTTTCGAACAGGGCCCCATTCTACTCTGGAAACACCATATATTTT.

V gene TRBV9 combines with J gene TRBJ1-4; D is unclear. There are 15 residues in the CDR3. Germline CDR1 SGDLS, CDR2 YYNGEE. The V gene lost 0 bases and the J gene lost 8 bases, with 14 bases spanning the gap. In DNA, the CDR3 is TGTGCCAGCAGCGTAGCCGGGATCTCCGGGGAAAAACTGTTTTTT. Translated, it gives CASSVAGISGEKLFF. The whole variable domain, remainder taken from reference TRBV9 and TRBJ1-4, is DSGVTQTPKHLITATGQRVTLRCSPRSGDLSVYWYQQSLDQGLQFLIQYYNGEERAKGNILERFSAQQFPDLHSELNLSSLELGDSALYFCASSVAGISGEKLFFGSGTQLSVL.

The V call is TRBV7-9, the J call TRBJ2-2; 8 bases fit TRBD1. The CDR3 runs 16 residues. Germline CDR1 reads SEHNR; CDR2 reads FQNEAQ (reference sequence). After removal of 0 bases from V and 4 bases from J, the junction contained 4 bases not matched to a gene. CDR3 sequence (DNA): TGTGCCAGCAGCTTAGCGTCAGGGGGCGGCACCGGGGAGCTGTTTTTT. Its protein product is CASSLASGGGTGELFF.

Only one count was recorded for this clone. The chain has TRBV28 and TRBJ2-4; TRBD2 might be the D (5 bases). CDR1 and CDR2 from the germline V gene are MDHEN and SYDVKM. The V gene lost 3 bases and the J gene lost 9 bases, with 18 bases spanning the gap. The CDR3 totals 15 residues. CDR3 nucleotide sequence: TGTGCCAGCAGTTTTCCTCAGACGGCGGGCGGCATTCAGTACTTC. This codes for CASSFPQTAGGIQYF.

This clone was recorded many times. This chain uses TRBV7-2 with TRBJ2-2; the match to TRBD2 covers 15 bases. The CDR3 totals 17 residues. Trimming cost V 5 bases and J 4 bases; bases outside gene matches: 5. Germline V CDR1 and CDR2: SGHTA, FQGNSA. CDR3 amino acids: CASSLGLAGGSTGELFF. CDR3 DNA: TGTGCCAGCAGCCTGGGACTAGCGGGAGGTAGCACCGGGGAGCTGTTTTTT.

This clone occurred once. The rearrangement joins TRBV29-1 to TRBJ1-2; tentative D call: TRBD1 (5 bases). The CDR3 contains 11 residues. Per germline, CDR1 SQVTM and CDR2 ANQGSEA. V was cut by 6 bases and J by 7 bases, with 12 bases left in between. In DNA form, the CDR3 reads TGCAGCGTGGAACAGGAACCTGGCTACACCTTC. It encodes CSVEQEPGYTF.

This clone was observed a single time. This chain links TRBV24-1 with TRBJ1-4; D is perhaps TRBD1 (5 bases). The CDR3 loop spans 17 amino acids. Deletions cut 3 bases from V and 10 bases from J, with 23 bases between. Germline assignment: CDR1 KGHDR and CDR2 SFDVKD. CDR3 bases: TGTGCCACCAGTGATCAAAAGCCGGGGGACGAGAGCGGAAAACTGTTTTTT. It is translated as CATSDQKPGDESGKLFF.

The CDR3 loop reads CASSASGRSQETQYF. The DNA for the CDR3 is TGTGCCAGCTCCGCTAGCGGGAGGAGCCAGGAGACCCAGTACTTC. The chain links TRBV19 to TRBJ2-5; 11 nucleotides line up with TRBD2. This CDR3 is 15 amino acids long. Per germline, CDR1 LNHDA and CDR2 SQIVND (reference sequence). With 9 bases clipped from V and 5 bases from J, the junction kept 11 bases outside the gene matches.

The chain couples TRBV18 to TRBJ1-4; TRBD1 aligns across 7 bases. The CDR3 spans 18 residues. The J segment lost 0 bases and the V segment lost 4 bases, leaving 11 bases of the junction unmatched. Germline V lookup: CDR1 KGHSH, CDR2 LQKENI. The DNA of the CDR3 is TGTGCCAGCTCACGAACCAGGGGGAGACTCTCAACTAATGAAAAACTGTTTTTT. Amino acid sequence: CASSRTRGRLSTNEKLFF.

The chain is built from TRBV6-1 and TRBJ2-7; TRBD1 agrees at 7 bases. The CDR3 consists of 14 residues. Germline V lookup: CDR1 MNHNS, CDR2 SASEGT. Trimming at V came to 3 bases and at J to 1 base, leaving 3 bases not matched to a gene. The chain's CDR3 is CASSDPTGSYEQYF. The CDR3 coding sequence is TGTGCCAGCAGTGACCCGACAGGGTCCTACGAGCAGTACTTC.

The rearrangement uses TRBV3-1 (or the pseudogene TRBV3-2) and TRBJ1-3; perhaps TRBD1 as D (5 bases). CDR3 size: 13 residues. CDR1 LGHDT and CDR2 YNNKEL come from the germline V gene (reference sequence). V was pared by 2 bases and J by 7 bases, with 9 bases between. The DNA for the CDR3 is TGTGCCAGCAGCCAAAAAGGGGCGAACACCATATATTTT. Protein: CASSQKGANTIYF.

The V call is TRBV2, the J call TRBJ1-1; 11 positions match TRBD1. The CDR3 has 13 amino acids. Germline V gene lookup returns CDR1 SNHLY and CDR2 FYNNEI. With V trimmed by 7 bases and J by 11 bases, 9 bases remained unmatched. CDR3 in DNA: TGTGCCAGCACTCCGGACAGGGGGCTTGACGCTTTCTTT. Translating it yields CASTPDRGLDAFF.

V and J are TRBV9 and TRBJ2-2; the D gene is possibly TRBD2 (7 bases). Germline lookup yields CDR1 SGDLS and CDR2 YYNGEE. V shed 6 bases and J shed 5 bases, with 11 bases lying between them. CDR3 length equals 13 residues. The CDR3 here is CASTSGTTGELFF. Here the CDR3 DNA reads TGTGCCAGCACCAGCGGGACAACCGGGGAGCTGTTTTTT.

This chain links TRBV28 with TRBJ1-1; D unclear. V lost 10 bases and J 4 bases, leaving 16 bases between the germline ends. CDR1 and CDR2 from the germline V gene are MDHEN and SYDVKM. This CDR3 contains 13 residues. The CDR3 nucleotides read TGTGCCACCAGGTGGGTGCAGGCCACTGAAGCTTTCTTT. Amino acid sequence: CATRWVQATEAFF.

This chain joins TRBV2 and TRBJ1-5; 8 bases agree with TRBD1. V was clipped by 6 bases and J by 1 base; unmatched bases: 8. Germline loops: CDR1 SNHLY, CDR2 FYNNEI. The CDR3 contains 16 residues. CDR3 sequence reads: CASRETGVGSNQPQHF. The CDR3 DNA is TGTGCCAGCAGGGAGACAGGGGTGGGGAGCAATCAGCCCCAGCATTTT.

The V gene is TRBV5-6, the J gene TRBJ2-3; D perhaps matches TRBD2 (6 bases). V was cut by 6 bases and J by 2 bases, with 22 bases left in between. The CDR3 is made up of 17 amino acids. CDR1 SGHDT and CDR2 YYEEEE come from the germline V gene. The chain's CDR3 is CASTTPPGTGNTDTQYF. The CDR3 nucleotides read TGTGCCAGCACCACACCCCCCGGGACTGGCAACACAGATACGCAGTATTTT.

The rearrangement joins TRBV10-3 to TRBJ1-2, with D unclear. The CDR3 covers 15 residues. Trimming pared 6 bases from V and 1 base from J, leaving 15 bases between. Germline V gene sequence: CDR1 ENHRY, CDR2 SYGVKD. The CDR3 nucleotides read TGTGCCATCAGGGGGAGAACGCCCTATAACTATGGCTACACCTTC. Amino acids: CAIRGRTPYNYGYTF.

The V and J genes are TRBV5-4 and TRBJ1-4; no clear D. Per the germline V gene, CDR1 is SGHNT and CDR2 is YYREEE (reference sequence). V was pared by 0 bases and J by 8 bases, with 11 bases between. The CDR3 consists of 14 residues. CDR3 region: CASSLGGTGEKLFF. The DNA of the CDR3 is TGTGCCAGCAGCTTGGGAGGAACGGGGGAAAAACTGTTTTTT.

The rearrangement links TRBV7-2 to TRBJ2-2; D not certain. V was clipped by 4 bases and J by 3 bases, with 12 bases between them. The germline V gene has CDR1 SGHTA and CDR2 FQGNSA. The CDR3 consists of 15 residues. CDR3 DNA sequence: TGTGCCAGCAGCTACTTTCGTAGTGACACCGGGGAGCTGTTTTTT. Translating it yields CASSYFRSDTGELFF.